The clone carrying this T cell receptor beta chain was observed once. Its antigen is unidentified. The junction shows a germline mismatch at one end, possibly a read error. The template was RNA from unsorted bulk tissue. Germline CDR1 SGHAT, CDR2 FQDESV (reference sequence). The CDR3 runs 15 residues. A modified ARM-PCR protocol with three rounds of nested PCR amplified TCRbeta. TCRdb re-derived calls from the multiplex PCR reads in MiXCR, one entry per CDR3 protein. The data contain roughly 81,000 distinct CDR3 sequences, roughly three fifths of them singletons. This sample is drawn from a study of tumor and adjacent non-tumor tissue in lung cancer. About the study: Patients were aged roughly 30 to 76, some 10 men and a handful of women, stage I to III. Study outcomes and limitations: Higher tumor TCR diversity was associated with shorter survival. In normal lung, the top 100 clones were significantly more dominant than in tumor.

The sample comprised lung tumor tissue. The sequence was collected from a man aged 70 or older with non-small cell lung cancer. The gene calls are TRBV11-1 and TRBJ2-7, with 9 bases matching TRBD2. The CDR3: CTSNLGLAISYEQYF. The CDR3 nucleotides are TGTACCAGCAACTTAGGACTAGCGATCTCCTACGAGCAGTACTTC.